This T cell receptor beta chain was observed in a study of shared clonotypes between healthy human individuals. Genomic DNA from each subset was divided evenly over several immunoSEQ plates. Some clones are missing from TCRdb's copy, which holds only in-frame ones; the method was immunoSEQ multiplex PCR. The table records about 1.5 million clones, approximately 98% of them present only once. Trimming shortened V by 3 bases and J by 0 bases, and 9 bases separated the two germline ends. Germline lookup yields CDR1 SGDLS and CDR2 YYNGEE. The CDR3 consists of 14 residues. Details on this clone: Its target is not known.

Study-wide results and caveats: Generation of non-shared clonotypes was less probable than generation of clonotypes shared by all four donors.

The sequencing input was naive CD4+ T cells sorted from blood. Noted subset: CD45RA+ positively selected. The chain links TRBV9 to TRBJ1-2, with D possibly being TRBD1 (5 bases). The receptor was isolated from a man aged 30 to 39 in good health. CDR3 DNA: TGTGCCAGCAGCGGGGACGGTGCTAACTATGGCTACACCTTC. It is translated as CASSGDGANYGYTF.